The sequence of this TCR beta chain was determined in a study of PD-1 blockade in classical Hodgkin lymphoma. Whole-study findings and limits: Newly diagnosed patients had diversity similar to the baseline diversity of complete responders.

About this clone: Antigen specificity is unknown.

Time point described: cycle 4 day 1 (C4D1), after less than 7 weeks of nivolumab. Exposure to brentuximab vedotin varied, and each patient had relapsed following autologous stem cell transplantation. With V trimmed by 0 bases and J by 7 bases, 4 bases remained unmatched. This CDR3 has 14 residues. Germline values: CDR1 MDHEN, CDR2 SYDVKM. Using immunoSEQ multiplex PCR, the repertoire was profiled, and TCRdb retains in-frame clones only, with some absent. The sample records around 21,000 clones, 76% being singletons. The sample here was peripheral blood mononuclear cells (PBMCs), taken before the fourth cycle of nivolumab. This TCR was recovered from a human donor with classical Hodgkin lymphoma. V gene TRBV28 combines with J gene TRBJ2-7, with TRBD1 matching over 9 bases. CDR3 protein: CASSLWGQGGEQYF. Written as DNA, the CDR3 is TGTGCCAGCAGTTTATGGGGACAGGGAGGTGAGCAGTACTTC.